What follows are 27 T cell receptor beta chains derived from one specimen sequenced in a study of cytomegalovirus exposure and HLA in healthy donors. TCRdb keeps only in-frame clones here, not all; method: immunoSEQ multiplex PCR. The sample consists of about 330,000 clones, around 90% of them appearing once. Sequencing was carried out using PBMCs. Receptor source: a woman aged 25 to 39 in good health and CMV-seropositive.

The rearrangement joins TRBV5-1 to TRBJ1-2; possibly TRBD1 for D (5 bases). This CDR3 is 13 amino acids long. V was shortened by 4 bases and J by 4 bases, with 11 bases between the two germline ends. The germline V gene has CDR1 SGHRS and CDR2 YFSETQ. The CDR3 DNA reads TGCGCCAGCAGCGCCGACAGTATCTATGGCTACACCTTC. Protein: CASSADSIYGYTF.

This chain links TRBV5-6 with TRBJ2-1; 13 nucleotides line up with TRBD2. This CDR3 is 15 amino acids long. Germline trimming cut 3 bases from V and 9 bases from J; bases unmatched to any gene: 6. Per germline, CDR1 SGHDT and CDR2 YYEEEE. The chain's CDR3 is CASSWGTSGAREQFF. The CDR3 DNA is TGTGCCAGCAGCTGGGGGACTAGCGGGGCCCGTGAGCAGTTCTTC.

This rearrangement joins TRBV4-1 to TRBJ2-2; unclear D gene. CDR3 size: 17 residues. V shed 1 base and J shed 0 bases, with 12 bases lying between them. Per the germline V gene, CDR1 is MGHRA and CDR2 is YSYEKL. The CDR3, as DNA: TGCGCCAGCAGCCAAGTTATCGGCAGGCCGAACACCGGGGAGCTGTTTTTT. Translating gives CASSQVIGRPNTGELFF.

This chain connects TRBV15 to TRBJ2-3; D is ambiguous. V lost 0 bases, J lost 2 bases, and 6 bases lay in between. The CDR3 runs to 14 residues. Germline CDR1 reads LNHNV; CDR2 reads YYDKDF (reference sequence). The CDR3 DNA sequence: TGTGCCACCAGCAGAGATGTAAACACAGATACGCAGTATTTT. Its protein is CATSRDVNTDTQYF.

The chain couples TRBV5-4 to TRBJ2-2; D gene uncertain. The CDR3 totals 12 residues. Germline CDR1 and CDR2: SGHNT and YYREEE (reference sequence). V dropped 4 bases and J dropped 4 bases, with 5 bases sitting between them. The CDR3 DNA follows: TGTGCCAGCAGCCCGAGCACCGGGGAGCTGTTTTTT. Translating gives CASSPSTGELFF.

The chain uses TRBV2 and TRBJ2-3, with no clear D. The CDR3 totals 15 residues. The V end was cut by 4 bases, the J end by 1 base, with 12 bases between. Germline V gene data show CDR1 as SNHLY and CDR2 as FYNNEI. CDR3 loop: CASSGYNAGTDTQYF. The CDR3 DNA is TGTGCCAGCAGTGGGTACAATGCGGGCACAGATACGCAGTATTTT. The variable domain in full, completed from reference TRBV2 and TRBJ2-3, reads EPEVTQTPSHQVTQMGQEVILRCVPISNHLYFYWYRQILGQKVEFLVSFYNNEISEKSEIFDDQFSVERPDGSNFTLKIRSTKLEDSAMYFCASSGYNAGTDTQYFGPGTRLTVL.

The rearrangement uses TRBV7-2 and TRBJ1-5, with 7 positions matching TRBD1. With V trimmed by 4 bases and J by 2 bases, 8 bases remained unmatched. From germline, CDR1 is SGHTA and CDR2 FQGNSA. The CDR3 covers 16 residues. CDR3 loop: CASSYQQGIGNQPQHF. Here the CDR3 DNA reads TGTGCCAGCAGCTACCAACAGGGGATTGGCAATCAGCCCCAGCATTTT.

This clone was seen more than once but under ten times. The chain is built from TRBV13 and TRBJ2-7; 8 nucleotides line up with TRBD2. Germline V gene lookup returns CDR1 PRHDT and CDR2 FYEKMQ (reference sequence). Unmatched junction bases numbered 7, after V lost 2 bases and J lost 4 bases. The CDR3 is made up of 15 amino acids. The CDR3 coding sequence is TGTGCCAGCAGCTTATCCGGAGCTAGCGGGTACGAGCAGTACTTC. Its protein product is CASSLSGASGYEQYF.

This sequence joins TRBV28 and TRBJ1-5; perhaps TRBD1 as D (6 bases). The CDR3 runs 16 residues. The germline CDR1 and CDR2 sequences are MDHEN and SYDVKM. The V end lost 5 bases, the J end lost 5 bases, and 19 bases lay between the germline ends. The CDR3 DNA follows: TGTGCCAGCAGTCTGAGGGGGGGCGGCTTCTATCAGCCCCAGCATTTT. Its protein product is CASSLRGGGFYQPQHF.

This chain uses TRBV27 with TRBJ2-7; D remains unclear. Trimming stripped 4 bases from V and 5 bases from J, with 21 bases between. The CDR3 has 16 residues. Looked up from germline, CDR1 is MNHEY and CDR2 is SMNVEV (reference sequence). The CDR3 here is CASSSARIPWGNEQYF. CDR3 coding DNA: TGTGCCAGCAGTTCGGCCCGGATCCCTTGGGGTAACGAGCAGTACTTC.

The chain combines TRBV5-1 with TRBJ2-3, with 7 bases identical to TRBD2. V dropped 5 bases and J dropped 0; count of bases not matched to a gene: 9. This CDR3 comprises 16 residues. Germline V gene sequence: CDR1 SGHRS, CDR2 YFSETQ. CDR3 nucleotide sequence: TGCGCCAGCAGTAAGCAGCCGGGGGGAAGCACAGATACGCAGTATTTT. Its translation: CASSKQPGGSTDTQYF.

This chain links TRBV9 with TRBJ1-2; a weak D match, TRBD1 (5 bases). V was pared by 0 bases and J by 8 bases, with 14 bases between. Germline assignment: CDR1 SGDLS and CDR2 YYNGEE. The CDR3 covers 14 residues. CDR3 residues: CASSVDRTLGGYTF. In DNA form, the CDR3 reads TGTGCCAGCAGCGTAGACAGGACCTTAGGGGGCTACACCTTC.

This chain uses TRBV7-6 with TRBJ2-5; 8 bases map to TRBD1. The CDR3 contains 16 residues. Germline loops: CDR1 SGHVS, CDR2 FNYEAQ. After removal of 5 bases from V and 3 bases from J, the junction contained 11 bases not matched to a gene. DNA for the CDR3: TGTGCCAGCAGCGCAAAACAGGGGGTGGTTGAAGAGACCCAGTACTTC. Its protein is CASSAKQGVVEETQYF. The full variable domain, rest sourced from reference TRBV7-6 and TRBJ2-5, is GAGVSQSPRYKVTKRGQDVALRCDPISGHVSLYWYRQALGQGPEFLTYFNYEAQQDKSGLPNDRFSAERPEGSISTLTIQRTEQRDSAMYRCASSAKQGVVEETQYFGPGTRLLVL.

The V gene is TRBV18, the J gene TRBJ1-1, with D perhaps TRBD1 (5 bases). The CDR3 totals 15 residues. CDR1 is KGHSH and CDR2 is LQKENI in the germline V gene. Between the trimmed V and J ends, which lost 6 bases and 3 bases, there was a span of 17 bases. CDR3 amino acids: CASSRTGLGDTEAFF. CDR3 coding DNA: TGTGCCAGCTCCCGTACAGGTTTGGGGGACACTGAAGCTTTCTTT.

The genes are TRBV5-1 and TRBJ2-1, with 7 bases aligning to TRBD2. From germline, CDR1 is SGHRS and CDR2 YFSETQ. CDR3 size: 18 residues. Trimming took 4 bases from V and 12 from J; bases not matched to a gene: 25. The CDR3, as DNA: TGCGCCAGCAGCCTCGCCACCGCGGGACTATCCGTCGGGTTTGCGCAGTTCTTC. Translating it yields CASSLATAGLSVGFAQFF.

The genes are TRBV9 and TRBJ1-1; D may be TRBD1 (5 bases). The CDR3 length is 15 residues. Per germline, CDR1 SGDLS and CDR2 YYNGEE. Trimming removed 0 bases from V and 1 base from J, with 10 bases in between. The CDR3 spells CASSVAGDGNTEAFF. Written as DNA, the CDR3 is TGTGCCAGCAGCGTAGCCGGGGACGGGAACACTGAAGCTTTCTTT.

The sample holds one count of this clone. This chain joins TRBV5-6 and TRBJ2-1, with D hard to call. The CDR3 contains 13 residues. V was pared by 1 base and J by 6 bases, with 8 bases between. Germline values: CDR1 SGHDT, CDR2 YYEEEE. The CDR3 protein is CASSLIPGNEQFF. CDR3 nucleotides: TGTGCCAGCAGCTTGATCCCAGGCAATGAGCAGTTCTTC.

The V and J genes are TRBV28 and TRBJ2-4; 13 bases fit TRBD2. The CDR3 length is 17 residues. Trimming took 7 bases from V and 1 from J; bases not matched to a gene: 7. Germline CDR1 reads MDHEN; CDR2 reads SYDVKM. CDR3 amino acids: CASMGLAGSGAKNIQYF. DNA of the CDR3: TGTGCCAGCATGGGACTAGCGGGAAGTGGTGCCAAAAACATTCAGTACTTC.

In this sample, this clone turned up once. The V and J genes are TRBV7-2 and TRBJ1-2; TRBD1 might be the D (6 bases). The CDR3 sequence is 15 residues long. Trimming took 5 bases from V and 0 from J, leaving 13 bases between them. Germline assignment: CDR1 SGHTA and CDR2 FQGNSA. The CDR3 DNA reads as TGTGCCAGCAGCAACCAGGGGTTCACTAACTATGGCTACACCTTC. Amino acid sequence: CASSNQGFTNYGYTF.

The chain is built from TRBV19 and TRBJ1-5; TRBD1 might be the D (5 bases). The CDR3 totals 16 residues. Germline V gives CDR1 LNHDA, CDR2 SQIVND (reference sequence). V lost 1 base and J lost 1, with 11 bases in between. The CDR3 protein is CASSIVRGVSNQPQHF. In DNA, the CDR3 is TGTGCCAGTAGTATAGTGCGAGGGGTGAGCAATCAGCCCCAGCATTTT. Based on the CDR3 plus reference TRBV19 and TRBJ1-5, the full variable domain is DGGITQSPKYLFRKEGQNVTLSCEQNLNHDAMYWYRQDPGQGLRLIYYSQIVNDFQKGDIAEGYSVSREKKESFPLTVTSAQKNPTAFYLCASSIVRGVSNQPQHFGDGTRLSIL.

This rearrangement joins TRBV7-3 to TRBJ2-2, with D hard to call. Germline CDR1 SGHTA, CDR2 FQGTGA. The CDR3 runs to 14 residues. V lost 6 bases, J lost 1 base, and 9 bases lay in between. CDR3 protein: CASSSQWNTGELFF. In DNA, the CDR3 is TGTGCCAGCAGTTCCCAGTGGAACACCGGGGAGCTGTTTTTT.

The J gene is TRBJ2-5, the V gene TRBV30; 7 nucleotides match TRBD2. The CDR3 spans 14 residues. The germline V gene has CDR1 GTSNPN and CDR2 SVGIG (reference sequence). Germline trimming cut 4 bases from V and 4 bases from J; bases unmatched to any gene: 9. The chain's CDR3 is CAWMGGSRGETQYF. In DNA, the CDR3 is TGTGCCTGGATGGGCGGGAGTCGGGGAGAGACCCAGTACTTC.

The chain uses TRBV4-1 and TRBJ2-1; D remains unclear. Trimming took off 1 base at V and 0 bases at J, with 10 bases between the two ends. This CDR3 is 16 amino acids long. The germline V gene encodes CDR1 MGHRA and CDR2 YSYEKL. For the CDR3, the DNA is TGCGCCAGCAGCCAAGCGCTCTCCGTCTCCTACAATGAGCAGTTCTTC. It translates to CASSQALSVSYNEQFF.

V usage is TRBV5-4 and J usage is TRBJ1-4; D gene uncertain. The V gene lost 4 bases and the J gene lost 0 bases, with 13 bases spanning the gap. This CDR3 is 16 amino acids long. The germline CDR1 and CDR2 sequences are SGHNT and YYREEE (reference sequence). The CDR3 here is CASSPHQFATNEKLFF. The CDR3 DNA sequence: TGTGCCAGCAGCCCTCATCAATTTGCAACTAATGAAAAACTGTTTTTT.

Here the CDR3 DNA reads TGTGCCAGCAGCGTAGTAGGTAGGACAGATACGCAGTATTTT. Translation: CASSVVGRTDTQYF. The J gene is TRBJ2-3, the V gene TRBV9; D is undetermined. Germline loops: CDR1 SGDLS, CDR2 YYNGEE. Trimming shortened V by 0 bases and J by 3 bases, and 8 bases separated the two germline ends. The CDR3 is made up of 14 amino acids.

The chain joins TRBV6-5 to TRBJ2-3; unclear D gene. The CDR3 has 13 amino acids. Germline V gives CDR1 MNHEY, CDR2 SVGAGI. The V and J ends lost 0 bases and 6 bases respectively, with 7 bases between them. CDR3 in amino acids: CASSYSSADTQYF. In DNA, the CDR3 is TGTGCCAGCAGTTACTCGAGTGCCGATACGCAGTATTTT.

The chain carries TRBV7-9 and TRBJ1-1; no clear D. Germline CDR1 SEHNR, CDR2 FQNEAQ (reference sequence). V dropped 2 bases and J dropped 4 bases, with 5 bases sitting between them. The CDR3 runs to 12 residues. The CDR3 loop reads CASSLSGTEAFF. In DNA, the CDR3 is TGTGCCAGCAGCTTATCTGGCACTGAAGCTTTCTTT.